This TCR beta chain was sequenced for a study of T-cell memory formation after mild COVID-19 (dated by TCRdb to the early 2020s). Concerning the study at large: TCR sequence clusters from the two donors were largely donor specific. The cohort was made up of two young adult volunteers, one female and one male, who were previously healthy. Longitudinal TCRalpha and TCRbeta repertoire sequencing tracked T-cell clones expanding and contracting after mild COVID-19 in a couple of donors. Results and caveats for the whole study, not just this receptor: Balanced CD4/CD8 phenotypes were observed for clones contracting from day 15 to 85, whereas a bias towards CD4+ was observed for a second wave of clones expanding from day 15 to 37. Some responding clones were found in pre-infection memory, which suggests that pre-existing cross-reactive memory T cells took part in the SARS-CoV-2 response. The study included only a couple of mild cases, and larger cohorts that include severe cases with pre-infection samples were judged to be necessary. Contracting CD4+ clones turned up mainly in the CM and EM memory subsets, whereas EMRA was where CD8+ clones were enriched. Whether the second-wave clones peaking on day 37 were SARS-CoV-2 specific was not confirmed.

TCRdb records Illumina NovaSeq 6000 as the sequencer. cDNA libraries for TCRalpha and TCRbeta were prepared by 5'RACE using constant-segment primers, with sample barcodes and unique molecular identifiers added. RNA was extracted from every sample with Trizol reagent. Amplification of the libraries took two PCR steps, and the second step added a second sample barcode plus Illumina TruSeq adapters. The libraries were sequenced on an Illumina NovaSeq using 2 x 150 bp paired-end reads. Concerning the study's data processing: The reads were demultiplexed and collapsed into UMI-guided consensus sequences using migec v1.2.7. With mixcr v2.1.11, UMI consensuses were aligned to TRA and TRB V and J templates and assembled into clonotypes. A clonotype was counted as expanded or contracted only when both edgeR and NoisET called the clonotype significant, with the noise models trained on biological replicates. For edgeR calls, the cutoffs were a false discovery rate-adjusted p below 0.01 and a log2 fold-change threshold of 1. As an exploratory analysis of dynamics, max-normalized trajectories of the 1000 most abundant clonotypes were examined by PCA with hierarchical clustering. Separately sequenced CD4+ and CD8+ repertoires were used to assign a CD4 or CD8 phenotype to each responding clone. In TCRdb, the public reads were trimmed at Q25 with fastp and aligned with MiXCR, with productive beta chains retained. Identical CDR3 proteins give one entry, which carries the most common genes and DNA. The V and J calls shown here were made by TCRdb, not taken from the authors' results. The sample contains 190,000 or so distinct CDR3 sequences, 20% to 25% of them found a single time. The ten largest account for roughly 23% of the sample.

Ficoll-Paque density gradient centrifugation was used to isolate PBMCs. In this sample, this clonotype turned up a few times. What this receptor recognizes is not known. No base-level quality is on record; no much larger clone is a single base apart. CDR1 MNHNS and CDR2 SASEGT were looked up in the germline V gene. A distance of 13 bases separates the germline ends of V and J, which lose 7 bases and 6 bases respectively. The CDR3, from cysteine to phenylalanine, totals 13 residues. Only CDR3 DNA remains: 39 bases, in frame from the first base. This receptor was identified in an adult woman who had mild COVID-19 (a few samples of this study predate the infection). The sample titles of this study are shuffled in the database, so cell type and time point are left out; the donor was told from shared clones. The sample comprised PBMCs or a T cell subset sorted from them (not recorded which). The rearranged segments are TRBV6-1 and TRBJ1-5; possibly the D gene is TRBD1, per 5 matching bases. The CDR3 protein sequence reads: CASNRGAGQPQHF. The DNA sequence is as follows: TGTGCCAGCAACCGGGGCGCGGGTCAGCCCCAGCATTTT.